These 27 T cell receptor beta chains were sequenced from one sample in a study of radiotherapy plus CTLA-4 blockade in lung cancer. Libraries were prepared by immunoSEQ multiplex PCR; TCRdb keeps only in-frame clonotypes and omits some of them. The sample includes some 73,000 clones, roughly four fifths of them seen just once. The source material was peripheral blood, sampled from a patient treated with radiotherapy plus ipilimumab. Receptors originate from a human donor with non-small cell lung cancer whose response to radiotherapy plus ipilimumab could not be evaluated.

This chain joins TRBV30 and TRBJ1-3, with D possibly matching TRBD1 (5 bases). V dropped 2 bases and J dropped 1 base, with 9 bases sitting between them. This CDR3 region has 14 residues. Germline values: CDR1 GTSNPN, CDR2 SVGIG (reference sequence). CDR3 sequence (DNA): TGTGCCTGGAGTTCGGGGGGGTCTGGAAACACCATATATTTT. Amino acid sequence: CAWSSGGSGNTIYF.

The J gene is TRBJ2-7, the V gene TRBV11-3; D might be TRBD2 (6 bases). V was trimmed by 1 base and J by 4 bases, leaving 11 bases between them. The CDR3 length is 14 residues. CDR1 and CDR2 from the germline V gene are SGHNT and YENEEA. CDR3 in amino acids: CASSLGRGNYEQYF. The CDR3 region has the DNA TGTGCCAGCAGCTTAGGGCGGGGTAATTACGAGCAGTACTTC.

The table lists this clone with a count of one. The chain couples TRBV29-1 to TRBJ1-4; tentative D call: TRBD1 (6 bases). Germline assignment: CDR1 SQVTM and CDR2 ANQGSEA. The CDR3 totals 12 residues. V was clipped by 7 bases and J by 8 bases, with 14 bases between them. The CDR3 loop is CSGGRAGEKLFF. The CDR3 DNA sequence: TGCAGCGGGGGGCGGGCCGGGGAAAAACTGTTTTTT.

The chain joins TRBV18 to TRBJ2-1, with 14 bases aligning to TRBD2. This CDR3 spans 16 amino acids. Germline assignment: CDR1 KGHSH and CDR2 LQKENI. The trim removed 3 bases at V and 8 bases at J, leaving 6 bases unmatched. This CDR3 is CASSPGTSGSRDEQFF. The CDR3 DNA follows: TGTGCCAGCTCACCCGGGACTAGCGGGAGTCGAGATGAGCAGTTCTTC.

The chain uses TRBV9 and TRBJ2-2; tentatively, D is TRBD1 (6 bases). Trimming left V 4 bases short and J 1 base short, with 8 bases between. The CDR3 covers 14 residues. Germline lookup yields CDR1 SGDLS and CDR2 YYNGEE. CDR3 coding DNA: TGTGCCAGCAGCACACAGGGGAACACCGGGGAGCTGTTTTTT. Translation: CASSTQGNTGELFF. The full variable domain, its missing parts supplied by reference TRBV9 and TRBJ2-2, is DSGVTQTPKHLITATGQRVTLRCSPRSGDLSVYWYQQSLDQGLQFLIQYYNGEERAKGNILERFSAQQFPDLHSELNLSSLELGDSALYFCASSTQGNTGELFFGEGSRLTVL.

The rearrangement links TRBV2 to TRBJ2-7; D gene unclear. Germline lookup yields CDR1 SNHLY and CDR2 FYNNEI. This CDR3 has 14 residues. Trimming left V 7 bases short and J 0 bases short, with 13 bases between. CDR3 in DNA: TGTGCCAGCATCAAGCTTAAGAGCTCCTACGAGCAGTACTTC. This codes for CASIKLKSSYEQYF. The variable domain in full, completed from reference TRBV2 and TRBJ2-7, reads EPEVTQTPSHQVTQMGQEVILRCVPISNHLYFYWYRQILGQKVEFLVSFYNNEISEKSEIFDDQFSVERPDGSNFTLKIRSTKLEDSAMYFCASIKLKSSYEQYFGPGTRLTVT.

This chain links TRBV28 with TRBJ2-7; D gene uncertain. In germline, CDR1 is MDHEN, CDR2 SYDVKM. Trimming cost V 5 bases and J 0 bases, with 14 bases left between them. The CDR3 covers 15 residues. The CDR3 nucleotides read TGTGCCAGCAGTCTCCCCGGCCGGAGCTCCTACGAGCAGTACTTC. It yields the protein CASSLPGRSSYEQYF.

This clone was seen just once. The chain links TRBV7-2 to TRBJ2-3, with TRBD1 matching over 8 bases. This CDR3 region has 14 residues. V shed 5 bases and J 1 base; nucleotides not matched to a gene: 2. Germline V gene sequence: CDR1 SGHTA, CDR2 FQGNSA. The CDR3 here is CASSPGQGTDTQYF. As DNA, the CDR3 is TGTGCCAGCAGCCCGGGACAGGGCACAGATACGCAGTATTTT.

A single count supports this clone. This chain links TRBV27 with TRBJ2-5; 10 nucleotides line up with TRBD2. The CDR3 extends over 15 amino acids. The trim removed 3 bases at V and 2 bases at J, leaving 3 bases unmatched. Germline loops: CDR1 MNHEY, CDR2 SMNVEV (reference sequence). The CDR3 protein is CASSFQRGGQETQYF. Written as DNA, the CDR3 is TGTGCCAGCAGTTTTCAGCGGGGGGGGCAAGAGACCCAGTACTTC.

The chain recombines TRBV5-1 with TRBJ2-7, with 7 positions matching TRBD1. V shed 2 bases, J shed 2 bases, and the junction held 4 bases outside the gene matches. Germline V gene data show CDR1 as SGHRS and CDR2 as YFSETQ. The CDR3 runs 14 residues. The CDR3 loop reads CASSLQGQAYEQYF. Here the CDR3 DNA reads TGCGCCAGCAGCTTACAGGGGCAGGCCTACGAGCAGTACTTC. Combining the CDR3 with reference TRBV5-1 and TRBJ2-7 gives the whole variable domain KAGVTQTPRYLIKTRGQQVTLSCSPISGHRSVSWYQQTPGQGLQFLFEYFSETQRNKGNFPGRFSGRQFSNSRSEMNVSTLELGDSALYLCASSLQGQAYEQYFGPGTRLTVT.

This clone was seen once. The CDR3 DNA reads as TGTGCCAGCAGCAGCGGGACAGGGCAGGAGACCCAGTACTTC. This gives the protein CASSSGTGQETQYF. The chain combines TRBV7-9 with TRBJ2-5; 9 bases are shared with TRBD1. The J segment lost 5 bases and the V segment lost 5 bases, leaving 6 bases of the junction unmatched. Per the germline V gene, CDR1 is SEHNR and CDR2 is FQNEAQ (reference sequence). The CDR3 totals 14 residues.

V gene TRBV28 combines with J gene TRBJ1-2; D gene unclear. Germline CDR1 MDHEN, CDR2 SYDVKM. Trimming cost V 6 bases and J 6 bases, with 14 bases left between them. The CDR3 sequence is 13 residues long. CDR3 in amino acids: CASRKPELDGYTF. The CDR3 region has the DNA TGTGCCAGCAGAAAACCGGAGTTAGATGGCTACACCTTC.

The CDR3: CASSFPTESTGELFF. In DNA form, the CDR3 reads TGTGCCAGCAGTTTTCCGACAGAATCCACCGGGGAGCTGTTTTTT. The chain employs TRBV28 and TRBJ2-2; D may be TRBD1 (5 bases). With 3 bases removed from V and 4 bases from J, the gap between germline ends came to 12 bases. Germline values: CDR1 MDHEN, CDR2 SYDVKM. The CDR3 is 15 residues long.

This clone has only a few counts. This chain joins TRBV5-1 and TRBJ2-7; D gene ambiguous. V gave up 1 base and J gave up 3 bases, with 11 bases separating them. CDR1 is SGHRS, CDR2 YFSETQ, per germline. The CDR3 covers 14 residues. The CDR3 nucleotides are TGCGCCAGCAGCTTGACTACTACGGACTACGAGCAGTACTTC. This gives the protein CASSLTTTDYEQYF.

The chain is built from TRBV6-5 and TRBJ2-7; 10 nucleotides agree with TRBD1. The length of the CDR3 is 15 residues. Trimming removed 6 bases from V and 1 base from J; junction bases left unmatched: 6. Germline CDR1 MNHEY, CDR2 SVGAGI. This chain's CDR3 is CASSIRDRGSYEQYF. CDR3 nucleotides: TGTGCCAGCAGCATCCGGGACAGGGGTTCCTACGAGCAGTACTTC.

The rearrangement joins TRBV9 to TRBJ1-1; D not certain. Looked up from germline, CDR1 is SGDLS and CDR2 is YYNGEE. The CDR3 is 14 amino acids. V was cut by 6 bases and J by 0 bases, with 12 bases left in between. The CDR3 sequence is CASILQSMNTEAFF. CDR3 coding DNA: TGTGCCAGCATCCTACAGAGCATGAACACTGAAGCTTTCTTT.

The chain links TRBV19 to TRBJ2-2, with D tentatively TRBD2 (6 bases). CDR1 is LNHDA, CDR2 SQIVND, per germline (reference sequence). The CDR3 totals 16 residues. Trimming cost V 3 bases and J 2 bases, with 13 bases left between them. CDR3 in DNA: TGTGCCAGTAGTATTTACGGCGGGGTAAACACCGGGGAGCTGTTTTTT. Its protein product is CASSIYGGVNTGELFF.

The V call is TRBV27, the J call TRBJ1-5; 9 bases map to TRBD1. V gave up 5 bases and J gave up 7 bases; unmatched junction bases: 9. Looked up from germline, CDR1 is MNHEY and CDR2 is SMNVEV (reference sequence). The CDR3 has 15 amino acids. The CDR3 here is CASSPRQGVKQPQHF. The CDR3 DNA is TGTGCCAGCAGTCCCAGACAGGGGGTGAAGCAGCCCCAGCATTTT.

The gene calls are TRBV5-1 and TRBJ2-3; D gene unclear. CDR3 size: 14 residues. Trimming took 0 bases from V and 1 from J, leaving 6 bases between them. Per germline, CDR1 SGHRS and CDR2 YFSETQ. CDR3 loop: CASSLGSRTDTQYF. The DNA of the CDR3 is TGCGCCAGCAGCTTGGGTAGCCGCACAGATACGCAGTATTTT.

The gene calls are TRBV28 and TRBJ2-2; D remains unclear. The V gene's germline CDR1 is MDHEN and CDR2 SYDVKM. V shed 5 bases and J shed 8 bases, with 21 bases lying between them. The CDR3 totals 16 residues. The CDR3 loop reads CASSGLYRATEGELFF. Here the CDR3 DNA reads TGTGCCAGCAGTGGATTATACAGAGCCACCGAAGGGGAGCTGTTTTTT.

This chain links TRBV27 with TRBJ2-7; D unclear. Germline V CDR1 and CDR2: MNHEY, SMNVEV (reference sequence). The CDR3 runs 14 residues. V was pared by 3 bases and J by 0 bases, with 9 bases between. The CDR3 coding sequence is TGTGCCAGCAGTTTGGTATGGAGCTCCTACGAGCAGTACTTC. It encodes CASSLVWSSYEQYF.

In regard to this clone: Other DNA sequences in the same sample also yield this CDR3. The chain is built from TRBV6-5 and TRBJ1-5; 8 bases map to TRBD1. This CDR3 region has 13 residues. Germline loops: CDR1 MNHEY, CDR2 SVGAGI. The V gene end was trimmed by 6 bases and the J gene end by 7 bases; junction bases not matched to a gene: 5. CDR3 DNA sequence: TGTGCCAGCAGGCGGACAGGGAACCAGCCCCAGCATTTT. Translated: CASRRTGNQPQHF.

J is TRBJ1-2 and V is TRBV5-4, with TRBD1 matching 9 bases. Looked up from germline, CDR1 is SGHNT and CDR2 is YYREEE (reference sequence). The trim removed 5 bases at V and 5 bases at J, leaving 13 bases unmatched. The CDR3 is 16 residues long. The CDR3 spells CASSTGTGKTGYGYTF. In nucleotides, the CDR3 is TGTGCCAGCAGTACCGGGACAGGGAAGACGGGATATGGCTACACCTTC.

The chain employs TRBV6-6 and TRBJ2-3, with 7 bases identical to TRBD2. This CDR3 comprises 16 residues. The V gene's germline CDR1 is MNHNY and CDR2 SVGAGI (reference sequence). After removal of 4 bases from V and 2 bases from J, the junction contained 9 bases not matched to a gene. Here the CDR3 reads CASSSVGRPPTDTQYF. Written as DNA, the CDR3 is TGTGCCAGCAGTTCTGTCGGGAGGCCCCCCACAGATACGCAGTATTTT.

Concerning this clone itself: Sequence at one end of the junction differs from germline and may be a read error. This rearrangement joins TRBV4-1 to TRBJ2-1; 7 nucleotides line up with TRBD2. Germline V gives CDR1 MGHRA, CDR2 YSYEKL. This CDR3 region has 15 residues. CDR3 in DNA: TGCGCCAGCAGCCTCCTTAGCGGGTCCTTCAATGAGCAGTTCTTC. It encodes CASSLLSGSFNEQFF.

This chain connects TRBV10-3 to TRBJ2-5; the D gene is possibly TRBD2 (6 bases). Germline V gene data show CDR1 as ENHRY and CDR2 as SYGVKD. The CDR3 totals 14 residues. V dropped 4 bases and J dropped 4 bases, with 13 bases sitting between them. The CDR3 coding sequence is TGTGCCATCAGTGGGGGGACTCGCCCAGAGACCCAGTACTTC. Translated, it gives CAISGGTRPETQYF.

The V call is TRBV2, the J call TRBJ1-2; maybe TRBD1 (5 bases). This CDR3 is 12 amino acids long. Germline assignment: CDR1 SNHLY and CDR2 FYNNEI. V was clipped by 7 bases and J by 1 base, with 7 bases between them. The CDR3 loop is CASKGDNYGYTF. The DNA of the CDR3 is TGTGCCAGCAAAGGGGATAACTATGGCTACACCTTC.